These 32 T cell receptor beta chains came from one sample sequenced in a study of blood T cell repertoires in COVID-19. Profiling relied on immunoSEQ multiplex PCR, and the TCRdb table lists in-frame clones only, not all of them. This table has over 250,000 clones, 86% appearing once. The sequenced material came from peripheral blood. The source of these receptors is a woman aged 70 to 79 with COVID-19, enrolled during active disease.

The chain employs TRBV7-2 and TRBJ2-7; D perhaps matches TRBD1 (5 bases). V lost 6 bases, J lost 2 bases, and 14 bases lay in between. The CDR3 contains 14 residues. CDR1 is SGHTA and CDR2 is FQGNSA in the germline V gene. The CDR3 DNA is TGTGCCAGCAGTCCCCGGCAGGGCGCCTACGAGCAGTACTTC. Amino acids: CASSPRQGAYEQYF.

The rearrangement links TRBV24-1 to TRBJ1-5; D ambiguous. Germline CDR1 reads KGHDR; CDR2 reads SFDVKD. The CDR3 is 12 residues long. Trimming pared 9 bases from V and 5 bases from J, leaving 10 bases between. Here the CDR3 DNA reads TGTGCCACCGGAGTGGCGGATCAGCCCCAGCATTTT. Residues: CATGVADQPQHF.

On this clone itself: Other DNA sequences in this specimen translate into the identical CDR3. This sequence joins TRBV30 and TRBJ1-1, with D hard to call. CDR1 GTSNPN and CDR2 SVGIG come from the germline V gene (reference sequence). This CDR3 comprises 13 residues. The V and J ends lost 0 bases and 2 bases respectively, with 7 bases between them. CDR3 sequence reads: CAWSVGGNTEAFF. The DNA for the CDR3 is TGTGCCTGGAGTGTTGGAGGTAACACTGAAGCTTTCTTT.

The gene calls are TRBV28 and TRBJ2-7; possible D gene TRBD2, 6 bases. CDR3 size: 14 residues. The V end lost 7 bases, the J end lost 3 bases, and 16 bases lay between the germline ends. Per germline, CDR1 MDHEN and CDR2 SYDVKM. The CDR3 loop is CASTPRTGGYEQYF. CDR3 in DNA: TGTGCCAGCACTCCCCGGACCGGGGGCTACGAGCAGTACTTC.

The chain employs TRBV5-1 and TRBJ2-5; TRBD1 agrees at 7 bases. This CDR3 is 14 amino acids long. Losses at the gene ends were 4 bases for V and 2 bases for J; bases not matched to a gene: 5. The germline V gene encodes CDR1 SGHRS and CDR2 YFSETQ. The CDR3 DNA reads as TGCGCCAGCAGCCCGTGGGACAGACAAGAGACCCAGTACTTC. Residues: CASSPWDRQETQYF.

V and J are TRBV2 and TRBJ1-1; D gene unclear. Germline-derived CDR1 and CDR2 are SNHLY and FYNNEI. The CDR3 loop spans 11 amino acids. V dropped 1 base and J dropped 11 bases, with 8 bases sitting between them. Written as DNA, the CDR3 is TGTGCCAGCAGTGAAGGGGCTGGGGCTTTCTTT. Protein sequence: CASSEGAGAFF.

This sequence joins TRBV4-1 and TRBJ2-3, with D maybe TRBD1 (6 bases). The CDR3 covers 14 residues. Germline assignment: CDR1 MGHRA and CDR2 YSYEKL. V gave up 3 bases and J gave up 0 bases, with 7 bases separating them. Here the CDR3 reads CASSQGQSTDTQYF. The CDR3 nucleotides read TGCGCCAGCAGCCAGGGACAAAGCACAGATACGCAGTATTTT.

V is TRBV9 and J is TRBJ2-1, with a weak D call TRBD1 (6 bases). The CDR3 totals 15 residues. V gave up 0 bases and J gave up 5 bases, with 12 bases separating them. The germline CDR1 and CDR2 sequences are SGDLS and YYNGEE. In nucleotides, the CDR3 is TGTGCCAGCAGCGTAGATCGGCAGGGGAACAATGAGCAGTTCTTC. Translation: CASSVDRQGNNEQFF.

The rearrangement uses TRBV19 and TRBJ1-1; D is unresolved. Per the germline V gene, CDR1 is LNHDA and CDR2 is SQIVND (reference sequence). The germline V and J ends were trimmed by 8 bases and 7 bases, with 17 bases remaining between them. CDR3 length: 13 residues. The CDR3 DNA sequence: TGTGCCAGTGGGCGAGGGCCCCAGAGTGAAGCTTTCTTT. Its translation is CASGRGPQSEAFF.

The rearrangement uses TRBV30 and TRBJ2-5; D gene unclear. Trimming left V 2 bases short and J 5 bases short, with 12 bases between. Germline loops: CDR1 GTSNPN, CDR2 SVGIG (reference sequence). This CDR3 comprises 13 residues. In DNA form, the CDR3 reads TGTGCCTGGAGTTCGCCTCTGAGGGAGACCCAGTACTTC. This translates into CAWSSPLRETQYF.

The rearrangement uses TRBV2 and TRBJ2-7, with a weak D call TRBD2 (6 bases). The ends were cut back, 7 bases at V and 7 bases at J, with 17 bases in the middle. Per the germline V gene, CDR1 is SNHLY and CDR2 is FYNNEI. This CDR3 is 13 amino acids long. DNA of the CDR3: TGTGCCAGCACCCAAGAGAGGGCGGGGGAGCAGTACTTC. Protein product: CASTQERAGEQYF. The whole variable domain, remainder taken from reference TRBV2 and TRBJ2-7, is EPEVTQTPSHQVTQMGQEVILRCVPISNHLYFYWYRQILGQKVEFLVSFYNNEISEKSEIFDDQFSVERPDGSNFTLKIRSTKLEDSAMYFCASTQERAGEQYFGPGTRLTVT.

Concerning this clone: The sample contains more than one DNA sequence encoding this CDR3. The CDR3 DNA reads TGTGCCAGCAGTTTAGGGACAGGCTACTATGGCTACACCTTC. It codes for CASSLGTGYYGYTF. The genes are TRBV27 and TRBJ1-2; 8 bases align to TRBD1. The trim removed 2 bases at V and 3 bases at J, leaving 2 bases unmatched. The CDR3 spans 14 residues. The germline V gene encodes CDR1 MNHEY and CDR2 SMNVEV (reference sequence).

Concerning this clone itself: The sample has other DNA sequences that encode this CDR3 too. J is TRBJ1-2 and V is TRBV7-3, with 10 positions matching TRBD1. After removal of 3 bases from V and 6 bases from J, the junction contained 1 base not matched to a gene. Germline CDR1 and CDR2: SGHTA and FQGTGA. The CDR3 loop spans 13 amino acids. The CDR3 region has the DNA TGTGCCAGCAGCTTCGGGACAGGGGATGGCTACACCTTC. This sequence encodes CASSFGTGDGYTF.

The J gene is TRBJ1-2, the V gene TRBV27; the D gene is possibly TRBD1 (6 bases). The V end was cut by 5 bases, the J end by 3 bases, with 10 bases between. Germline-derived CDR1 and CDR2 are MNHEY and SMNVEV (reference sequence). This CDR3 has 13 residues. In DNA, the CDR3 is TGTGCCAGCAGTCTGCGACAGGACTATGGCTACACCTTC. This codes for CASSLRQDYGYTF.

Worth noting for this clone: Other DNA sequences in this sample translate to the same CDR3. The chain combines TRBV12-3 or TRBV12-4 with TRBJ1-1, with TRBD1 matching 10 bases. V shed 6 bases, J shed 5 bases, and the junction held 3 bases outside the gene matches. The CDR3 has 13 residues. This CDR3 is CASSLDRGTEAFF. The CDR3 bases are TGTGCCAGCAGCTTGGACAGGGGGACTGAAGCTTTCTTT.

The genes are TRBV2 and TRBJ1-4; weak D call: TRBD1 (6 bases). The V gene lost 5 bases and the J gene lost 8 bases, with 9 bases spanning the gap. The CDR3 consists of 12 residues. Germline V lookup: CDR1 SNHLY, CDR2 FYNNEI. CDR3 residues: CASSLQGEKLFF. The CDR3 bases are TGTGCCAGCAGTTTACAGGGAGAAAAACTGTTTTTT. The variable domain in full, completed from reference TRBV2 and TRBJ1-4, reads EPEVTQTPSHQVTQMGQEVILRCVPISNHLYFYWYRQILGQKVEFLVSFYNNEISEKSEIFDDQFSVERPDGSNFTLKIRSTKLEDSAMYFCASSLQGEKLFFGSGTQLSVL.

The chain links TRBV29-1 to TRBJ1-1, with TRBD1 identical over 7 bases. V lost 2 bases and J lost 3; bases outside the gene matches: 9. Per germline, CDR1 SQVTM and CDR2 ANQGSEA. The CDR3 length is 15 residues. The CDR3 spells CSVEFPVDRDTEAFF. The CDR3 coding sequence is TGCAGCGTTGAATTCCCCGTTGACAGGGACACTGAAGCTTTCTTT.

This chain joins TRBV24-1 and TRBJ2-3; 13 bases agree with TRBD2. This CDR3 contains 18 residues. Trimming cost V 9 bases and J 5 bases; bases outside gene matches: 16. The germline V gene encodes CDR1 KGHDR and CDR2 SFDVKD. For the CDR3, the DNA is TGTGCCACCGGAACTAGCGGGGGGGTTCTTCCGTCCGGAGATACGCAGTATTTT. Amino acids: CATGTSGGVLPSGDTQYF.

The DNA for the CDR3 is TGTGCCAGCAATGAGGGGGGGGCCTCCGGGGAGCTGTTTTTT. It specifies CASNEGGASGELFF. The chain combines TRBV2 with TRBJ2-2, with a weak D call TRBD2 (7 bases). CDR1 SNHLY and CDR2 FYNNEI come from the germline V gene. With 7 bases removed from V and 6 bases from J, the gap between germline ends came to 15 bases. The CDR3 contains 14 residues.

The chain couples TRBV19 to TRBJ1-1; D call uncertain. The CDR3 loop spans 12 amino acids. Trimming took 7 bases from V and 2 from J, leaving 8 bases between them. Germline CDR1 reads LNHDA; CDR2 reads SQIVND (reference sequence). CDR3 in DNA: TGTGCCAGTAAGGCGGTAAACACTGAAGCTTTCTTT. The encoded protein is CASKAVNTEAFF.

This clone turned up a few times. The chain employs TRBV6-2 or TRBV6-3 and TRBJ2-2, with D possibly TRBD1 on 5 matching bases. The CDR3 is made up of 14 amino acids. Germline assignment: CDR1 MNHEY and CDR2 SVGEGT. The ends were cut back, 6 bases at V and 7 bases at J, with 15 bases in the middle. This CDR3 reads CASSLGWGSGELFF. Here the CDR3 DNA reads TGTGCCAGCAGCCTAGGGTGGGGCAGCGGGGAGCTGTTTTTT.

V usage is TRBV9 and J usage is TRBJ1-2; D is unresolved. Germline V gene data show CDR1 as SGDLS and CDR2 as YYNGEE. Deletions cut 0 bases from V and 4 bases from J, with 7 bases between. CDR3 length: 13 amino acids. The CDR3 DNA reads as TGTGCCAGCAGCGTAGGGCTCCGCTATGGCTACACCTTC. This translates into CASSVGLRYGYTF. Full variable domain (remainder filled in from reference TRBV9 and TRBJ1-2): DSGVTQTPKHLITATGQRVTLRCSPRSGDLSVYWYQQSLDQGLQFLIQYYNGEERAKGNILERFSAQQFPDLHSELNLSSLELGDSALYFCASSVGLRYGYTFGSGTRLTVV.

In DNA, the CDR3 is TGTGCCAGCAGTCCCATAGACAGCTACGAGCAGTACTTC. Amino acids: CASSPIDSYEQYF. The chain employs TRBV2 and TRBJ2-7; D is possibly TRBD1 (5 bases). Trimming took off 5 bases at V and 3 bases at J, with 11 bases between the two ends. The CDR3 has 13 amino acids. Looked up from germline, CDR1 is SNHLY and CDR2 is FYNNEI.

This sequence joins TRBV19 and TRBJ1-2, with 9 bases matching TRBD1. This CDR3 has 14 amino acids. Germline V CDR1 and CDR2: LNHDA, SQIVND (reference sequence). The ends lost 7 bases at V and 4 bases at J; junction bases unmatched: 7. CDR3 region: CASILGQGAYGYTF. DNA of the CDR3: TGTGCCAGTATCTTGGGACAGGGAGCCTATGGCTACACCTTC.

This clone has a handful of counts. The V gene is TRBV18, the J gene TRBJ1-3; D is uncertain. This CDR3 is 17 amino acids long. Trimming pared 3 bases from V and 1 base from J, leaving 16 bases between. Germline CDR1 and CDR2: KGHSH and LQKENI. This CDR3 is CASSPRLWSYSGNTIYF. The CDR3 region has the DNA TGTGCCAGCTCACCGCGCCTTTGGTCGTATTCTGGAAACACCATATATTTT.

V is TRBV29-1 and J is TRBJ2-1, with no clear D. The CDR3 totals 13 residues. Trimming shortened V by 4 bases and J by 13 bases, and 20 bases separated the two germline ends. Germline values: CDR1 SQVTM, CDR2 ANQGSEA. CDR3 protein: CSVVTRGRGKQFF. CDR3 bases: TGCAGCGTTGTCACTCGAGGCCGAGGAAAACAGTTCTTC.

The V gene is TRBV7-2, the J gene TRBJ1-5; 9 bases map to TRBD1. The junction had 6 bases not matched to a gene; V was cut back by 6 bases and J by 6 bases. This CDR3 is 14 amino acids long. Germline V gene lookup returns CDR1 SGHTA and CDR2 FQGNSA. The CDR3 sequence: CASSSTGGIQPQHF. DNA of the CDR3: TGTGCCAGCAGTTCTACAGGGGGCATTCAGCCCCAGCATTTT.

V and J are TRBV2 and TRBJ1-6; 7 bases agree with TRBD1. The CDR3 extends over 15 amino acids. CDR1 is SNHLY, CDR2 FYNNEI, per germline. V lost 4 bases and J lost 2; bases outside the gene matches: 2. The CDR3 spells CASSGTGAYNSPLHF. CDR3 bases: TGTGCCAGCAGTGGCACAGGGGCCTATAATTCACCCCTCCACTTT.

CDR3 in amino acids: CATSRDRQSNQPQHF. CDR3 nucleotide sequence: TGTGCCACCAGCAGAGATCGACAAAGCAATCAGCCCCAGCATTTT. The chain uses TRBV15 and TRBJ1-5; D remains ambiguous. This CDR3 is built from 15 residues. Trimming stripped 0 bases from V and 1 base from J, with 7 bases between. CDR1 is LNHNV, CDR2 YYDKDF, per germline (reference sequence).

CDR3 sequence: CASSQVGGANEKLFF. In nucleotides, the CDR3 is TGCGCCAGCAGCCAAGTTGGGGGGGCTAATGAAAAACTGTTTTTT. The gene calls are TRBV4-1 and TRBJ1-4; weak D call: TRBD1 (5 bases). CDR1 MGHRA and CDR2 YSYEKL come from the germline V gene. The ends were cut back, 1 base at V and 3 bases at J, with 9 bases in the middle. The CDR3 is 15 amino acids.

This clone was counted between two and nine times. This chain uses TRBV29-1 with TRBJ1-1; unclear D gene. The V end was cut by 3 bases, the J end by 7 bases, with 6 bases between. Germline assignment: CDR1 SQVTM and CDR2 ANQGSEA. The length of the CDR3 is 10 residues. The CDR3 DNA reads TGCAGCGTTGACCCCCTTGAAGCTTTCTTT. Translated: CSVDPLEAFF.

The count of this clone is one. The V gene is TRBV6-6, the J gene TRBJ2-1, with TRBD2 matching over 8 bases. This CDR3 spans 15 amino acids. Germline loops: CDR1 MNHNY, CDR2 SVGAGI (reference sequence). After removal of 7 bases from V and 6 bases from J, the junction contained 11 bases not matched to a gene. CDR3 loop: CASTKGGRGANEQFF. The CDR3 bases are TGTGCCAGCACAAAAGGAGGGCGGGGGGCCAATGAGCAGTTCTTC.